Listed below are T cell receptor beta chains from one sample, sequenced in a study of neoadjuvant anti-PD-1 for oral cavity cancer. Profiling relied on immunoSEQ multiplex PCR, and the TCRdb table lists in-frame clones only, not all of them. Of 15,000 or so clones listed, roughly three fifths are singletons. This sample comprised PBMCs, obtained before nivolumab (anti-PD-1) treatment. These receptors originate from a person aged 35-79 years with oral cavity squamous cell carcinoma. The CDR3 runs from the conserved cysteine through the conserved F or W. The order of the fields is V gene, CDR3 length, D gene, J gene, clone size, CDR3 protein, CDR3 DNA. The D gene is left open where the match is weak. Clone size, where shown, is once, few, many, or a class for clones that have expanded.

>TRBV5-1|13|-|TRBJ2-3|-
CASSADTTDTQYF
TGCGCCAGCAGCGCGGACACCACAGATACGCAGTATTTT
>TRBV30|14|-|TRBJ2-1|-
CAWSVRWRTNEQFF
TGTGCCTGGAGTGTACGGTGGAGGACCAATGAGCAGTTCTTC
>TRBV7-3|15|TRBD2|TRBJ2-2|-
CASSLSSGRLGELFF
TGTGCCAGCAGCTTATCTAGCGGGAGACTCGGGGAGCTGTTTTTT
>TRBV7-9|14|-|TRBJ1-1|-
CASSLGWGGTEAFF
TGTGCCAGCAGCTTAGGGTGGGGAGGCACTGAAGCTTTCTTT
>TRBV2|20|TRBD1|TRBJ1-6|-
CASSDTGGTGQLFIRSPLHF
TGTGCCAGCAGCGACACCGGAGGGACAGGGCAGTTATTTATTCGGTCACCCCTCCACTTT
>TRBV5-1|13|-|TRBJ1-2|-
CASSLARADGYTF
TGCGCCAGCAGCTTGGCCAGGGCGGATGGCTACACCTTC
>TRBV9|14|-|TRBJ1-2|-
CASSGRGSSRGYTF
TGTGCCAGCAGCGGGCGGGGTTCCTCTAGAGGCTACACCTTC
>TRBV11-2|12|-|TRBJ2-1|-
CASLPGRNEQFF
TGTGCCAGCCTCCCGGGTAGAAATGAGCAGTTCTTC
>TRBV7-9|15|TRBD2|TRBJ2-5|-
CASSITSGMQETQYF
TGTGCCAGCAGCATCACTAGCGGGATGCAGGAGACCCAGTACTTC
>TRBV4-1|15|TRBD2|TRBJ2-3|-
CASSPTSGSSDTQYF
TGCGCCAGCAGCCCAACTAGCGGGAGTTCAGATACGCAGTATTTT
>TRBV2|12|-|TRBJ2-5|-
CASSEAEETQYF
TGTGCCAGCAGTGAAGCGGAGGAGACCCAGTACTTC
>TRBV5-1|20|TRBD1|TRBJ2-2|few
CASSYFWLPNRGRESGELFF
TGCGCCAGCAGTTATTTTTGGCTACCAAACAGGGGGCGTGAATCCGGGGAGCTGTTTTTT
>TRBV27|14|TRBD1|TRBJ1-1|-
CASSLGTGRREAFF
TGTGCCAGCAGTTTAGGGACAGGTCGCCGTGAAGCTTTCTTT
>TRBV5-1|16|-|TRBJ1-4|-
CASSQFFSRGGEKLFF
TGCGCCAGCAGCCAGTTCTTTTCGAGAGGGGGGGAAAAACTGTTTTTT
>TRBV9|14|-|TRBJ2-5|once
CASSPGTDQETQYF
TGTGCCAGCAGCCCTGGGACTGACCAAGAGACCCAGTACTTC
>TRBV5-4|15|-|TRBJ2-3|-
CASRLLGRMGDTQYF
TGTGCCAGCAGGCTCCTGGGGCGGATGGGAGATACGCAGTATTTT
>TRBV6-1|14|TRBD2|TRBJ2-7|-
CASSELGGGYEQYF
TGTGCCAGCAGTGAACTGGGGGGGGGTTACGAGCAGTACTTC
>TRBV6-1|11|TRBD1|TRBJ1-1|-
CASKQGAPVFF
TGTGCCAGCAAACAGGGGGCCCCTGTTTTCTTT
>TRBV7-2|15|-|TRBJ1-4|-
CASSLVAGTNEKLFF
TGTGCCAGCAGCTTAGTGGCGGGAACTAATGAAAAACTGTTTTTT
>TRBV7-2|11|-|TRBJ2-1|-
CASSLRVLTFF
TGTGCCAGCAGCTTACGGGTCCTGACGTTCTTC
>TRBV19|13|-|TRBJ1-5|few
CASSRRVDQPQHF
TGTGCCAGTTCAAGGAGGGTGGATCAGCCCCAGCATTTT
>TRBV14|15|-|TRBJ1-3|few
CASSLNRVAGNTIYF
TGTGCCAGCAGCCTAAACAGGGTCGCTGGAAACACCATATATTTT
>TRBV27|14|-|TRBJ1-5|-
CASSFGTPGQPQHF
TGTGCCAGCAGTTTTGGGACACCCGGTCAGCCCCAGCATTTT
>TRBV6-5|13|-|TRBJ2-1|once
CASSSVPYNEQFF
TGTGCCAGCAGCAGCGTCCCCTACAATGAGCAGTTCTTC
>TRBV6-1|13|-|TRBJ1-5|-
CASRGGLNQPQHF
TGTGCCAGCAGGGGGGGCCTCAATCAGCCCCAGCATTTT
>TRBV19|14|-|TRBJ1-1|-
CASTVGGANTEAFF
TGTGCCAGTACCGTGGGGGGAGCGAACACTGAAGCTTTCTTT
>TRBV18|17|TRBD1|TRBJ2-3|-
CASSPPATGGLADTQYF
TGTGCCAGCTCACCACCGGCGACAGGGGGCCTTGCAGATACGCAGTATTTT
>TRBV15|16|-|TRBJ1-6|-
CATSRQPGSTNSPLHF
TGTGCCACCAGCAGACAACCGGGATCAACTAATTCACCCCTCCACTTT
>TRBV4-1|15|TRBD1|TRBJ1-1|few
CASSLTGTGSTEAFF
TGCGCCAGCAGCCTGACCGGGACAGGGAGCACTGAAGCTTTCTTT
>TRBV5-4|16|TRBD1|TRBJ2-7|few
CASSFHGTGITYEQYF
TGTGCCAGCAGCTTTCACGGGACAGGGATAACCTACGAGCAGTACTTC
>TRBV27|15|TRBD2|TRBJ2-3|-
CASSKGLAGEDTQYF
TGTGCCAGCAGCAAGGGACTAGCGGGAGAGGATACGCAGTATTTT
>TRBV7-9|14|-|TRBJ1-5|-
CASSLGGVNQPQHF
TGTGCCAGCAGCTTAGGTGGTGTCAATCAGCCCCAGCATTTT
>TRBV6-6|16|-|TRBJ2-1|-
CASSYSRRITYNEQFF
TGTGCCAGCAGTTACTCGAGGCGGATTACCTACAATGAGCAGTTCTTC
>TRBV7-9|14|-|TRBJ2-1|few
CASSLAGTYNEQFF
TGTGCCAGCAGCTTAGCTGGTACCTACAATGAGCAGTTCTTC
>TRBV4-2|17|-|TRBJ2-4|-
CASSQDSRAGTKNIQYF
TGTGCCAGCAGCCAAGATTCTCGGGCAGGGACCAAAAACATTCAGTACTTC
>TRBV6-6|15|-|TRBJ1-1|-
CASSSIGTPNTEAFF
TGTGCCAGCAGTTCCATCGGGACACCTAACACTGAAGCTTTCTTT
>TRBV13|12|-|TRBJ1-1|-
CASTMQHAEAFF
TGTGCCAGCACGATGCAGCACGCTGAAGCTTTCTTT
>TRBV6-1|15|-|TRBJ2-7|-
CASSMEPGSSYEQYF
TGTGCCAGTAGTATGGAACCAGGGAGCTCCTACGAGCAGTACTTC
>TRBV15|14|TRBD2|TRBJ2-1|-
CATRFRSGDNEQFF
TGTGCCACCAGATTCCGTAGCGGGGACAATGAGCAGTTCTTC
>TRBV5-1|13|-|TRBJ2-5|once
CASSLATRDTQYF
TGCGCCAGCAGCTTGGCTACAAGAGATACCCAGTACTTC
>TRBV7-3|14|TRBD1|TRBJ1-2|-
CASSRGQGNYGYTF
TGTGCCAGCAGCCGTGGACAGGGGAACTATGGCTACACCTTC
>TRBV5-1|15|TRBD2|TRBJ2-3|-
CASSGGSGHTDTQYF
TGCGCCAGCAGCGGAGGTAGCGGGCACACAGATACGCAGTATTTT
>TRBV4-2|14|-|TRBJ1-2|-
CASSQTNGRDGYTF
TGTGCCAGCAGCCAAACTAACGGGAGGGATGGCTACACCTTC
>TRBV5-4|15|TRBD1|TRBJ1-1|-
CASSTPGQLNTEAFF
TGTGCCAGCAGCACGCCGGGACAGCTGAACACTGAAGCTTTCTTT
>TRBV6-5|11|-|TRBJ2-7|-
CASSYAYEQYF
TGTGCCAGCAGTTATGCCTACGAGCAGTACTTC
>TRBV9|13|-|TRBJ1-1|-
CASSGTLETEAFF
TGTGCCAGCAGCGGGACGTTAGAAACTGAAGCTTTCTTT
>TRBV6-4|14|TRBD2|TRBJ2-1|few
CASSEVAGGQEQFF
TGTGCCAGCAGTGAGGTAGCGGGAGGGCAGGAGCAGTTCTTC
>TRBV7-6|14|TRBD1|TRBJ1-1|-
CASSLGDRVAEAFF
TGTGCCAGCAGCTTAGGGGACAGGGTCGCTGAAGCTTTCTTT
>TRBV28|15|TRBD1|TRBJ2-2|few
CASIRSGQGFGELFF
TGTGCCAGCATCCGATCGGGACAGGGTTTCGGGGAGCTGTTTTTT
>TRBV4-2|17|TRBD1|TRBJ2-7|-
CASSQDQQGASTYEQYF
TGTGCCAGCAGCCAAGATCAACAGGGGGCCTCCACCTACGAGCAGTACTTC
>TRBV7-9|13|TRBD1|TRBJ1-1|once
CAGRRGQGVGAFF
TGTGCCGGCCGTAGAGGACAGGGAGTAGGAGCTTTCTTT
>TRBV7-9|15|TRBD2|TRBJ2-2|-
CASRLAGLNTGELFF
TGTGCCAGTAGATTAGCGGGTCTAAACACCGGGGAGCTGTTTTTT